One TCR beta chain is described in this entry. Its antigen remains undetermined. No much larger clonotype is one base removed from it; base qualities were not supplied. The CDR3 contains 13 residues, cysteine and phenylalanine counted. The only DNA kept is the CDR3, 39 bases in frame from the first base. CDR1 and CDR2 were assigned from the germline V gene (reference sequence) as GTSNPN and SVGIG. For this chain, trimming is 5 bases at the V end and 6 bases at the J end, and the number of junction bases without a gene match is 4. Receptor libraries were prepared by 5' RACE. TCRdb records Illumina HiSeq 2500 as the sequencer. A second PCR of about 6 to 12 cycles was performed with a sample-barcoded 5' primer and a J-beta primer mix. A unique molecular identifier was introduced onto each TCR beta cDNA molecule by a template-switch 5' adaptor carrying 12 random nucleotides. Each sample yielded at least 3 million CDR3-containing paired-end reads. The Mint cDNA synthesis kit, primed by a TRBC-specific oligonucleotide, was used to synthesize first-strand cDNA from all RNA. After uracil-DNA glycosylase treatment, a first 18-cycle PCR used universal primers M1SS and BC2_uni_R on all cDNA. Per the authors' processing: For normalization, 1 million high-quality reads, each with a distinct molecular identifier, were randomly selected from each sample. Reads with shared molecular identifiers were discarded instead of being binned into consensus sequences. MiTCR, with a Q25 quality threshold and the strictest error-elimination algorithm, was used for CDR3 identification, clonotype clustering and error correction. Lower-bound total TCR beta diversity was estimated with a nonparametric unseen species model using Euler transformation. TCRdb redid the processing of the public reads, applying fastp at Q25 and MiXCR, and retained in-frame beta chains. CDR3 protein sequences are deduplicated, and each keeps its most common genes and DNA. These V and J calls rely on TCRdb rather than the paper's analysis. For this sample the table gives some 800,000 distinct CDR3 sequences, of which approximately 44% were detected only once. The top ten constitute roughly 19% of the sample.

The data stem from a study of blood T cells in healthy people across ages (dated by TCRdb to the mid-2010s). Turning to the overall study: Template switching captured roughly one uniquely barcoded TCR beta cDNA molecule per two T cells in model experiments. The study measured age-related changes in TCR beta repertoire diversity using deep sequencing normalized with unique cDNA molecular identifiers. Donors were grouped into four age groups: young (average 16 years), middle-aged (roughly 38), aged (62) and long-lived (roughly 80). To avoid experimental bias, donors of different ages were spread randomly across the sequencing lanes. The study analyzed two additional independent replicas of 1 million unique cDNA reads from the same blood draw for two donors, one aged 18 to 30 and one aged 80 or older. Overall results and qualifications from the work: Because profiling used bulk unsorted PBMCs, naive and antigen-experienced compartments could not be compared conclusively. Because the CMV infection status of the donors was unknown, age-related changes in expanded clonotypes may potentially have been confounded. As age increased, observed TCR beta diversity per million T cells dropped in a roughly linear way, and a significant reduction was already evident by age 40. Estimates of total diversity from one million sequenced T cells were regarded as lower bounds and underestimates. A strong correlation was found between observed TCR beta diversity and the percentage of naive T cells measured by flow cytometry. Compared with the aged group, the long-lived group had more naive CD4+ T cells, fewer expanded clones and increased TCR diversity, suggesting age selection.

The roughly 39 donors, aged about 6 to 100 years, were systemically healthy Caucasian individuals from Russia. Approximately 9.3 milliliters of peripheral blood were collected from each donor into EDTA-treated Vacutainer tubes. PBMCs were isolated by Ficoll-Paque density-gradient centrifugation, with at least 6 million obtained per sample. Trizol reagent was used to extract total RNA from the PBMCs, yielding at least 6 micrograms per sample. For every donor, flow cytometry on a PBMC aliquot measured the percentage of naive CD45RAhigh/CD27high T cells. The receptor chain draws on TRBV30 and TRBJ1-6, with 7 middle bases fitting TRBD1. The clonotype was recovered from a man aged 55 to 70 in good health. Sequenced: blood. The sequence in DNA is TGTGCCTGGGAGGGGGCCGGTAATTCACCCCTCCACTTT. The resulting protein is CAWEGAGNSPLHF.